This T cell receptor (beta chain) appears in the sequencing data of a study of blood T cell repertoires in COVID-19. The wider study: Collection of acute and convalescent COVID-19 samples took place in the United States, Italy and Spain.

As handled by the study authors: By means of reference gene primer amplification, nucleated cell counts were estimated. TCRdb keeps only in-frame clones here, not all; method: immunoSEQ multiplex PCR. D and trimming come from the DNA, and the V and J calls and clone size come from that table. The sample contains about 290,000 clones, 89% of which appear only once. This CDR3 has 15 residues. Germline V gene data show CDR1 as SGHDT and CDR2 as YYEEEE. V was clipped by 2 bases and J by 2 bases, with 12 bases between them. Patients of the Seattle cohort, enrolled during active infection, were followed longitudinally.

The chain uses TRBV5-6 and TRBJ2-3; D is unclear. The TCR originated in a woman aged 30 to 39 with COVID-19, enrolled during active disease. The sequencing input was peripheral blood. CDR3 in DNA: TGTGCCAGCAGCTTAATAACCGACAACACAGATACGCAGTATTTT. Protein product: CASSLITDNTDTQYF.